This TCR beta chain was profiled in a study of blood T cell repertoires in COVID-19. Looked up from germline, CDR1 is MNHEY and CDR2 is SVGAGI. This CDR3 has 15 amino acids. V was clipped by 4 bases and J by 6 bases; unmatched bases: 5. The authors' processing: The assay estimated nucleated cells by amplifying reference gene primers. Only in-frame clones appear in the TCRdb table, and some are missing; sequencing was by immunoSEQ multiplex PCR. V and J calls and clone size are as listed in that table; D and trimming were resolved from the DNA. This sample has 90,000 to 100,000 clones, with approximately 89% found just once.

V and J are TRBV6-5 and TRBJ2-1, with TRBD2 matching over 11 bases. Sequencing was done on a sample of peripheral blood. The receptor comes from a man in his fifties or sixties with acute or convalescent COVID-19. The CDR3 coding sequence is TGTGCCAGCAGTTTTGGACTAGCGGGTCTCAATGAGCAGTTCTTC. Its translation: CASSFGLAGLNEQFF.